Presented here are 8 T cell receptor beta chains from one specimen sequenced in a study of breast tumors, draining lymph nodes, adjacent tissues. TCRdb analysed the multiplex PCR reads with MiXCR anew, one entry per CDR3 protein. The sample lists approximately 280,000 distinct CDR3 sequences, roughly 30% occurring once. Axillary draining lymph nodes of breast cancer patients supplied the node samples. Sequencing was carried out using axillary lymph node tissue. The receptors were sampled from a female donor with breast cancer. Some clones in this sample may be carry-over from other donors' samples.

There are a few counts of this clonotype. J is TRBJ2-3 and V is TRBV20-1; possibly TRBD2 for D (5 bases). Trimming shortened V by 8 bases and J by 4 bases, and 16 bases separated the two germline ends. The CDR3 is made up of 13 amino acids. Germline CDR1 and CDR2: DFQATT and SNEGSKA (reference sequence). For the CDR3, the DNA is TGCAGTACTAACCGGAGGCGGGCAGATACGCAGTATTTT. Its translation is CSTNRRRADTQYF.

This clonotype has a count of ten or more. The chain's CDR3 is CASSSAGQTSYEQYF. CDR3 DNA sequence: TGCGCCAGCAGCTCCGCCGGACAGACCTCCTACGAGCAGTACTTC. This chain links TRBV5-1 with TRBJ2-7; TRBD1 might be the D (6 bases). This CDR3 has 15 amino acids. Germline CDR1 reads SGHRS; CDR2 reads YFSETQ. The V end was cut by 3 bases, the J end by 0 bases, with 13 bases between.

The table lists this clonotype with many counts. V is TRBV20-1 and J is TRBJ2-7; 8 bases agree with TRBD1. The CDR3 spans 13 residues. V lost 6 bases and J lost 3; bases outside the gene matches: 7. The germline V gene encodes CDR1 DFQATT and CDR2 SNEGSKA (reference sequence). As DNA, the CDR3 is TGCAGTGCATCCGGACAGGGAGGCTACGAGCAGTACTTC. Protein sequence: CSASGQGGYEQYF.

Regarding this clonotype: A much larger clone sits a single nucleotide away, making a read error possible. The genes are TRBV7-2 and TRBJ2-1; D gene unclear. The germline gives CDR1 SGHTA, CDR2 FQGNSA. The CDR3 has 12 residues. The CDR3, as DNA: TGTGCCAGCGGTAGGGTCTCCAATGGGCAGTTCTTC. Translation gives CASGRVSNGQFF.

In DNA, the CDR3 is TGTGCCAGCAGCAGAGCACAGGGGGCGGGAAGCAATCAGCCCCAGCATTTT. Protein product: CASSRAQGAGSNQPQHF. This chain joins TRBV7-2 and TRBJ1-5, with 9 positions matching TRBD1. Germline V gives CDR1 SGHTA, CDR2 FQGNSA. The CDR3 length is 17 residues. The junction had 9 bases not matched to a gene; V was cut back by 5 bases and J by 1 base.

The chain couples TRBV5-1 to TRBJ2-3; 11 positions agree with TRBD2. Per the germline V gene, CDR1 is SGHRS and CDR2 is YFSETQ. CDR3 length: 16 residues. J was trimmed by 11 bases and V by 0 bases; bases with no gene match: 11. Written as DNA, the CDR3 is TGCGCCAGCAGCTTGGTAGCGGGAGGGCCACGCAATGAGCAGTATTTT. Translated, it gives CASSLVAGGPRNEQYF. The entire variable domain, with the rest obtained from reference TRBV5-1 and TRBJ2-3, is as follows: KAGVTQTPRYLIKTRGQQVTLSCSPISGHRSVSWYQQTPGQGLQFLFEYFSETQRNKGNFPGRFSGRQFSNSRSEMNVSTLELGDSALYLCASSLVAGGPRNEQYFGPGTRLTVL.

The J gene is TRBJ1-1, the V gene TRBV10-3; maybe TRBD1 (5 bases). This CDR3 has 15 amino acids. Germline CDR1 reads ENHRY; CDR2 reads SYGVKD. Trimming shortened V by 2 bases and J by 1 base, and 11 bases separated the two germline ends. The DNA of the CDR3 is TGTGCCATCAGTGAGACCCTGGGGGGGAACACTGAAGCTTTCTTT. Its translation is CAISETLGGNTEAFF.

Ten or more counts support this clonotype. V gene TRBV29-1 combines with J gene TRBJ2-7, with D perhaps given as TRBD1 or TRBD2 (5 bases each). V dropped 4 bases and J dropped 7 bases, with 11 bases sitting between them. Germline V gene lookup returns CDR1 SQVTM and CDR2 ANQGSEA. The CDR3 totals 11 residues. The CDR3 loop reads CSVVRGLEQYF. In DNA, the CDR3 is TGCAGCGTTGTGAGGGGCCTGGAGCAGTACTTC.